What follows is one T cell receptor (beta chain) and its context. The table lists this clone with a few counts. Its target antigen remains unknown. No qualities accompany the bases; no much larger clone lies one base away. Library prep was done by the immunoSEQ multiplex PCR assay. The multiplex PCR relied on a mix of 60 forward primers for TCR Vbeta segments and 13 reverse primers for TCR Jbeta segments. The CDR3 region of rearranged TCR beta genes was amplified from genomic DNA with a multiplex PCR assay. Amplified TCR beta libraries were sequenced as 87-base-pair reads on the Illumina HiSeq System. As for the authors' bioinformatics: A later analysis tallied some 79 million unique TCR beta chains across the 650 to 750 repertoires, and 10 million to 11 million of those chains were shared by two or more donors. To remove PCR and sequencing errors, raw reads were error-corrected and collapsed into unique sequences using a nearest-neighbor algorithm that merged closely related sequences. Alignment of CDR3 sequences to IMGT reference sequences was used to assign V, D and J gene segments. For a sequence to be retained, a match of at least six nucleotides to both a V gene segment and a J gene segment was required. Rearrangements were called productive when the CDR3 lacked stop codons and stayed in frame with V and J; all others were non-productive. Following IMGT convention, CDR3 was defined as the stretch from the second conserved V-encoded cysteine up to the conserved J-encoded phenylalanine. The earlier analysis of 500 to 650 of the donors excluded any sequence lacking an unambiguous match to a single V gene segment. An earlier analysis of 587 of the donors classified V segments as functional when productive rearrangements were above 56.7% and as segregating when the standard deviation between donors was above 5%. A statistical classification framework was developed to diagnose cytomegalovirus status using the catalog of TCR beta chain sequences. V and J gene assignment, in a later analysis, came from comparing TCR nucleotide sequences with IMGT/GENE-DB human TR gene sequences. In a later analysis, CDR3 sequences and most-parsimonious VDJ recombination scenarios were assigned using the TCRdist pipeline. In a later analysis, every TCR beta chain was defined by the combination of its CDR3 amino acid sequence and its V-gene family, and reads without a unique V-gene family were dropped. To address suspected cross-contamination and a sequencing artifact, a later analysis removed approximately 600 highly shared, low-generation-probability nucleotide sequences. For each public chain, a later analysis derived a clonal expansion index from normalized ranks of inferred template counts within each repertoire. In a later analysis, generation probabilities were computed using a VDJ recombination model fitted to out-of-frame rearrangements, and the results were checked against IGoR. A later analysis scored TCR-TCR, TCR-HLA and TCR-CMV co-occurrence with hypergeometric tests, applying a repertoire-size bias correction to TCR pairs. To estimate false discovery rates, a later analysis permuted the HLA or CMV assignments 20 times. In a later analysis, co-occurring TCRs were grouped using DBSCAN, and TCRdist sequence similarity was added for clustering within HLA-allele-positive subsets. For co-occurrence clustering, repertoires with fewer than 30,000 or more than 120,000 public chains were excluded, along with roughly 5 repertoires with anomalous nucleotide sharing. This is the immuneACCESS table as TCRdb keeps it, with only in-frame sequences that have V and J called. A part of the clones is gone; compared with another copy, unresolved V genes explain less than half, and the rest is unexplained. That table furnishes V, J and clone size, whereas the DNA furnished D and trimming. This sample has roughly 190,000 clones in its table, and approximately 80% of those were observed once. The ten biggest clones cover around 0.99% of the sample.

In total, just over 650 healthy bone marrow donors made up the cohort. At the time of sampling, every cohort member was nominally healthy, though immune exposures that went unrecorded were likely present. The donor tested CMV seronegative and was one of the 352 seronegative cohort members. A peripheral blood sample was provided by each donor, and peripheral blood mononuclear cells were used for TCR beta sequencing. The Qiagen DNeasy Blood Extraction Kit was used to extract genomic DNA from the blood cell samples. A distance of 18 bases separates the germline ends of V and J, which lose 3 bases and 4 bases respectively. The CDR3 contains 16 residues, cysteine and phenylalanine counted. Left in the record is the CDR3 DNA by itself, 48 bases read in frame from the first base. The CDR1 and CDR2 encoded by the germline V gene (reference sequence) are LNHDA and SQIVND. This specimen comes from a study of cytomegalovirus exposure and HLA in healthy donors (dated by TCRdb to about 2017). About the study as a whole: According to an earlier analysis of a few hundred of the donors, about 179 million T cells yielded roughly 110 million unique TCR beta sequences and 276 Gb of sequence data. About five DR-DQ haplotypes were handled as single units for association and clustering because linkage in the cohort was strong. The aim of the study was to test whether cataloging public T cell receptors could identify signatures of past pathogen exposure. Typing coverage varied by locus: roughly 620-630 donors for A, B, C, DRB1 and DQB1; around 560 for DQA1; approximately 610 for DPA1; some 470 for DPB1. Approximately 300 gigabases of sequencing data and approximately 92 million unique TCR sequences made up an early release that covered approximately 650 HLA-typed donors. Donor age, sex, ethnicity and CMV serostatus were compiled together with the repertoire data. A later analysis re-examined previously published TCR beta repertoires from around 670 donors and added high-resolution HLA genotyping to investigate patterns of TCR occurrence. The T cell repertoires of under 700 subjects were profiled by immunosequencing and related to cytomegalovirus serostatus. Rather than drawing on any new phenotypic data, the later analysis identified candidate immune exposures from TCR beta sequences and the way those sequences occurred across donors. An earlier analysis of approximately 640 of the donors applied high-throughput TCR beta sequencing to assess whether each TCR beta V gene segment acted as functional or pseudogenic. Both class I and class II loci were covered by HLA typing, at four-digit resolution. In addition to the first cohort of several hundred subjects, a separate validation cohort of 130 or so different subjects was used. Across roughly 420 genotyped donors of the cohort, an average of roughly 250,000 unique TCR beta nucleotide sequences per donor were sequenced, and roughly a sixth of those sequences were non-productive. To predict cytomegalovirus infection status, the study combined high-throughput TCR immunosequencing, statistical association of individual TCRs with disease status, and machine learning. The genetic ancestry cluster associated with self-reported Caucasian donors included about 84% of the roughly 390 genotyped donors. In a later genetic analysis, genome-wide SNP genotypes for about 65% of the roughly 670 donors were used, and that subset was treated as a discovery cohort. All discovery cohort repertoires had been generated on a single sequencing platform.

Overall results and qualifications from the work: Specific HLA alleles were associated with over 15,000 TCR beta sequences at a false discovery rate of 0.05 in a later analysis. In an earlier analysis of about 550 of the donors, most TCR beta V segments were observed in productive rearrangements about 87% or about 30% of the time, broadly matching IMGT annotations. It was suggested by the authors that the approach could potentially be generalized to other disease states and immunological phenotypes. In the study, roughly 160 TCR beta chains were listed as associated with cytomegalovirus. A few of the identified cytomegalovirus-associated TCR beta chains were confirmed in vitro to be specific for cytomegalovirus antigens. In a later analysis, several top co-occurrence clusters were reported to appear linked to parvovirus B19, influenza, CMV and Epstein-Barr virus. A cluster of highly shared sequence variants was judged likely to represent a technical artifact of the sequencing pipeline. A further reported finding was that TCR beta sequences accurately predicted the HLA-A and HLA-B alleles for most subjects in the first cohort. A later analysis found that TCR association rates varied across HLA loci, with DRB1 alleles showing the most associated TCRs and HLA-C alleles the fewest. When HLA alleles, especially DR and DQ, strongly co-occurred, attributing TCR associations to individual alleles was difficult. While some public TCRs were present in many individuals, most TCR sequences turned up only very rarely across donors. According to a later genetic analysis, donors in an Asian-associated ancestry cluster had fewer N-insertions in productive TCRs than the approximately 630-donor mean. Because some donors lacked HLA typing at each locus, the association tests relied only on the typed subset. The classifier was reported to diagnose cytomegalovirus status with high specificity and sensitivity in both the original cohort and the validation cohort. Presence/absence analyses assumed roughly uniform sequencing depth across donors, an assumption that may not hold. Some IMGT-functional V segments, including TRBV6-2 and TRBV6-3, could not be told apart with the 87-base-pair reads, so those segments were excluded. Because counts were too low, 15 or so rarely observed V segments, including chromosome 9 orphons, were excluded from the earlier analysis of several hundred of the donors. Immune exposure information for the cohort was limited to CMV serostatus. Most CMV-associated TCR beta chains appeared to be HLA-restricted in a later analysis, and the HLA associations seemed to be driven largely by CMV exposure. Linkage disequilibrium might explain the correlated functional status among segregating V segments, but an unknown experimental factor could not be excluded. In a later genetic analysis, a missense DCLRE1C variant was associated with V-gene and J-gene trimming of TCR beta chains, and the association was replicated in an independent cohort. Compared with equally common non-associated chains, HLA-associated TCR beta chains in a later analysis were more clonally expanded and had lower generation probabilities. In this cohort, only TCR beta chains were sequenced, and detectable features were limited by the absence of alpha or paired-chain data.

The specimen was PBMCs. Recombination linked TRBV19 to TRBJ1-2; the D gene is not confidently resolved. The sequence derives from a woman between 35 and 50 years old in good health and CMV-seronegative. The CDR3 corresponds to CASSISGKISLYGYTF. The base sequence is TGTGCCAGTAGTATTTCCGGGAAGATTTCCCTCTATGGCTACACCTTC.